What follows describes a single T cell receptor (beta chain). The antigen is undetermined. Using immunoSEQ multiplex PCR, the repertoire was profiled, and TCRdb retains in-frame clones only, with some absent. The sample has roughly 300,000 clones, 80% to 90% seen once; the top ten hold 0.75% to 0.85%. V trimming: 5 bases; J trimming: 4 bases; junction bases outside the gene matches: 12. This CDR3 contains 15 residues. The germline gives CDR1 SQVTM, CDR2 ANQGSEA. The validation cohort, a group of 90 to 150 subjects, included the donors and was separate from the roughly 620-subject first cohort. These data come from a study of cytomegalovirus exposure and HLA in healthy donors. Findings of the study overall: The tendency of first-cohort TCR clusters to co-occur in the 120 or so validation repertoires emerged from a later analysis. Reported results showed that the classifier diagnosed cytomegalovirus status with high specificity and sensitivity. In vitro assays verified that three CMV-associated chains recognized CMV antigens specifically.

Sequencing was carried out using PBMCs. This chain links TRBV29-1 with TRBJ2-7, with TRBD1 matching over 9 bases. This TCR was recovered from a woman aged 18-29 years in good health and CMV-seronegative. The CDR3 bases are TGCAGCGTTTCCGGAATACAGGGGGCTCTTTACGAGCAGTACTTC. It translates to CSVSGIQGALYEQYF.